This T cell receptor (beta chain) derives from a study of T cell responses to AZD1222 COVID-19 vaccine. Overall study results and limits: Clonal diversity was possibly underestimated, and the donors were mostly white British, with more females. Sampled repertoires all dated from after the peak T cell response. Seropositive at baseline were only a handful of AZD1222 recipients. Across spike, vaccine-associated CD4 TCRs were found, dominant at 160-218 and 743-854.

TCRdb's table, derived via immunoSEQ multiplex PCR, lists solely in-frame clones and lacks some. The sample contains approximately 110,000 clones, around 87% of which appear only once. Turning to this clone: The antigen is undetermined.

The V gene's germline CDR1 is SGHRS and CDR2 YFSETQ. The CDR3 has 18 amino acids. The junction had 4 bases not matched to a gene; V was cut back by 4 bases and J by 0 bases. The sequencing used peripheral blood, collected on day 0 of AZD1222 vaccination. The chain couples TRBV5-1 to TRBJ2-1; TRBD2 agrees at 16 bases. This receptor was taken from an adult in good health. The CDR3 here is CASSGTSGGASSYNEQFF. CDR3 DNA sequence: TGCGCCAGCAGCGGGACTAGCGGGGGGGCCAGCTCCTACAATGAGCAGTTCTTC.